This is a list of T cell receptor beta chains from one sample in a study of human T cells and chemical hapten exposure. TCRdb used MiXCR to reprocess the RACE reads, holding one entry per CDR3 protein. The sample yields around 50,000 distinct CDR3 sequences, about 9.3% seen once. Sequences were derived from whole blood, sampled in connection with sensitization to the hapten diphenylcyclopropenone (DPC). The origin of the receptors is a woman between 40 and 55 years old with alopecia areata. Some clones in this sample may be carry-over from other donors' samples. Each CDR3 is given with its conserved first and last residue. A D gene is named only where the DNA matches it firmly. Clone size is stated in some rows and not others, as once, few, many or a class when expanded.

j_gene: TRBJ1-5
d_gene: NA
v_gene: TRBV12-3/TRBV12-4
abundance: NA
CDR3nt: TGTGCCAGCAGTGACGGACGGAGCAATCAGCCCCAGCATTTT
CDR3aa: CASSDGRSNQPQHF

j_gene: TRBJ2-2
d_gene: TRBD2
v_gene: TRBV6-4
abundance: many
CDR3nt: TGTGCCAGCAGCGCTAGCGGGGAGGGGACCGGGGAGCTGTTTTTT
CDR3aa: CASSASGEGTGELFF

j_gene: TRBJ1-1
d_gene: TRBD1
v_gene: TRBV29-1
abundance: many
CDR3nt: TGCAGCGTTACTAAGACAGGGGCTAACACTGAAGCTTTCTTT
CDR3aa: CSVTKTGANTEAFF

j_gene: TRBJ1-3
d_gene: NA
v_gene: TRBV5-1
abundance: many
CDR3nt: TGCGCCAGCAGCGTGGGACCTGCTGTCGTAGGAAACACCATATATTTT
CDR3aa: CASSVGPAVVGNTIYF

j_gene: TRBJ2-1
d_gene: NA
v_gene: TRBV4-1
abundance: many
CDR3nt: TGCGCCAGCAGCCCACATATCAATGAGCAGTTCTTC
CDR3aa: CASSPHINEQFF

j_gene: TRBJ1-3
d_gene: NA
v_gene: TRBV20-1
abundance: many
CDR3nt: TGCAGTGCTAGAGTAGGGTCTGGAAACACCATATATTTT
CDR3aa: CSARVGSGNTIYF

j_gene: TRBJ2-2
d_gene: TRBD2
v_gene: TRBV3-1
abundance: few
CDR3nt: TGTGCCAGCAGCCAAGGGACTAGCGCAACCGGGGAGCTGTTTTTT
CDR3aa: CASSQGTSATGELFF

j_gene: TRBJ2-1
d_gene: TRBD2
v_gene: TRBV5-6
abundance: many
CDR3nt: TGTGCCAGCAGCTTGCCCGGACTAGCGGGGGGGCGCATTGAGCAGTTCTTC
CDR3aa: CASSLPGLAGGRIEQFF

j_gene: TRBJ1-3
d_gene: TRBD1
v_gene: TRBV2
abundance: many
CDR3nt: TGTGCCAGCAGTGGGGGACAGTCCTCTGGAAACACCATATATTTT
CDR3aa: CASSGGQSSGNTIYF

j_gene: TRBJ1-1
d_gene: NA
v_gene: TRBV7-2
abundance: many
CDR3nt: TGTGCCAGCAGCTTAGCGGAGGGGATGAACACTGAAGCTTTCTTT
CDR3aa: CASSLAEGMNTEAFF

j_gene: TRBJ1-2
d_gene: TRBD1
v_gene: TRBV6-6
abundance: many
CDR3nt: TGTGCCAGCAGAAGACAGGGAGATTGGCTGGGCTATGGCTACACCTTC
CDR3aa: CASRRQGDWLGYGYTF

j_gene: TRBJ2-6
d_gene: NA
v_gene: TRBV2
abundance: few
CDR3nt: TGTGCCAGCAGTGACCCATTCTCTGGGGCCAACGTCCTGACTTTC
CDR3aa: CASSDPFSGANVLTF

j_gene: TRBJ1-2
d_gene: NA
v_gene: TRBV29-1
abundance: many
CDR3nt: TGCAGCGTTGACGAGGAGGGGTACTATGGCTACACCTTC
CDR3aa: CSVDEEGYYGYTF

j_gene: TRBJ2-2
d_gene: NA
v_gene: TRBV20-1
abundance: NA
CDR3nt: TGCAGTGCCAATGACCCGAGGGCCAACACCGGGGAGCTGTTTTTT
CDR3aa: CSANDPRANTGELFF

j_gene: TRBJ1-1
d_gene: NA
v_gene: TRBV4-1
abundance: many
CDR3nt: TGCGCCAGCAGCCAAGATAATCGGAAAGCTTTCTTT
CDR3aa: CASSQDNRKAFF

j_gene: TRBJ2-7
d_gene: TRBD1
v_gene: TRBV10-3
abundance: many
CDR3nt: TGTGCCATCAGCCGGGACAGTAGGTACGAGCAGTACTTC
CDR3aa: CAISRDSRYEQYF

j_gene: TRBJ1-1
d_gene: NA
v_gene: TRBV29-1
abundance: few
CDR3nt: TGCAGCGCCCCTCGGGGGCCGAATGAAGCTTTCTTT
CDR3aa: CSAPRGPNEAFF

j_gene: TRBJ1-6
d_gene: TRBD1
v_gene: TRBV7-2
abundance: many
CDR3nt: TGTGCCAGCAGCTTAACGGGACAGTCATACCGAAGCTCCTATAATTCACCCCTCCACTTT
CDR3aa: CASSLTGQSYRSSYNSPLHF

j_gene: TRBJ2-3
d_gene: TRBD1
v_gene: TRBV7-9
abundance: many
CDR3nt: TGTGCCAGCAGCACGGGACAGGGGACAGATACGCAGTATTTT
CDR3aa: CASSTGQGTDTQYF

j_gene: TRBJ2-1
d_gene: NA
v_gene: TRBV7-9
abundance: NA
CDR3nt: TGTGCCAGCAGCGCCGGCCGGGGGGCCGATGAGCAGTTCTTC
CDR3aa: CASSAGRGADEQFF

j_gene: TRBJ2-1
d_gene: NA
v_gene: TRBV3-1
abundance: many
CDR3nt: TGTGCCAGCAGCCACTACCTAGCGACCAATGAGCAGTTCTTC
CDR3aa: CASSHYLATNEQFF

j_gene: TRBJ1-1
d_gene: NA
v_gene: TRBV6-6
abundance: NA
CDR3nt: TGTGCCAGCACTGCAGGCTTGAACACTGAAGCTTTCTTT
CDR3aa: CASTAGLNTEAFF

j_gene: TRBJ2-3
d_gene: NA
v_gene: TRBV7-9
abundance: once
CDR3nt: TGTGCCAGCAGCTTAGACACAGATACGCAGTATTTT
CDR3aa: CASSLDTDTQYF

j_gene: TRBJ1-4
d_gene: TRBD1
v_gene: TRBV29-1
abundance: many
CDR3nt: TGCAGCGCTGCGGACAGGGTGGCTGAAAAACTGTTTTTT
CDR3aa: CSAADRVAEKLFF

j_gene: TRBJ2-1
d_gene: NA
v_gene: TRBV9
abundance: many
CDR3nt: TGTGCCAGCAGCGTAGGTCCAGCGGGCTTTTCGTACAATGAGCAGTTCTTC
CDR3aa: CASSVGPAGFSYNEQFF

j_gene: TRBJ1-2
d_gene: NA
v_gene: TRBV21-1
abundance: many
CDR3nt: TGTGCCAGCAGCCCCGCTAGACAGAGTATAACTACCCTTCGAGTAGGTGGCTACACCTTC
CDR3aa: CASSPARQSITTLRVGGYTF

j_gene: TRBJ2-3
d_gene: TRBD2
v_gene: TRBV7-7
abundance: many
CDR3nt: TGTGCCAGCAGCTCTAGCGGGAGCACAGATACGCAGTATTTT
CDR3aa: CASSSSGSTDTQYF

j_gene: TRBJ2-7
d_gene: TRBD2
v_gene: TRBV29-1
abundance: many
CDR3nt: TGCAGCGCCCTCCTACGGCGGGGGGACTACGAGCAGTACTTC
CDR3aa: CSALLRRGDYEQYF

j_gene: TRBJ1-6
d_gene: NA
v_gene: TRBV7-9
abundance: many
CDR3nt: TGTGCCAGCAGCTTAGCATCTGACGGGGCCCGCTCCTATAATTCACCCCTCCACTTT
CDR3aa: CASSLASDGARSYNSPLHF

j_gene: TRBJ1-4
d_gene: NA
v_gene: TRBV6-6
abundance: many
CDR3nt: TGTGCCAGCAGTTACTCGGCTGAAAAACTGTTTTTT
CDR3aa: CASSYSAEKLFF

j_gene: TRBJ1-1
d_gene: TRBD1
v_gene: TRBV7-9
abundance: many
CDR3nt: TGTGCCAGCAGTCCTCCGGGACAGGAAGCTTTCTTT
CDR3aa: CASSPPGQEAFF

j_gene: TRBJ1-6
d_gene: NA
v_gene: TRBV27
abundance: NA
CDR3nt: TGTGCCAGCAGTTTATACTTAGAGGCCGGACCCCTCCACTTT
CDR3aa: CASSLYLEAGPLHF

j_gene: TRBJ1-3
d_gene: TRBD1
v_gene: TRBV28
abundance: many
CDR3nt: TGTGCCAGCAGCTCACGGGACAGGTCCTATGAACCCCTTTGGAACACCATATATTTT
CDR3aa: CASSSRDRSYEPLWNTIYF

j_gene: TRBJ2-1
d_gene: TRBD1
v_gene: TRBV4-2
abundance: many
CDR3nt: TGTGCCAGCAGTCCTGAGACAGGGGGCTTCTACAATGAGCAGTTCTTC
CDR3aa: CASSPETGGFYNEQFF

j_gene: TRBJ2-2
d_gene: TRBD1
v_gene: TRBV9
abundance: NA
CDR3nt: TGTGCCAGCAGCGTCGACAGGGCCCACACCGGGGAGCTGTTTTTT
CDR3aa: CASSVDRAHTGELFF

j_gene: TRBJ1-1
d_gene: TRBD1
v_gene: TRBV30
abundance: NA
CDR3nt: TGTGCCTGGAGGACTAGCCCTCCATTCGGGGACAGACTGAAGAACACTGAAGCTTTCTTT
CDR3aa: CAWRTSPPFGDRLKNTEAFF

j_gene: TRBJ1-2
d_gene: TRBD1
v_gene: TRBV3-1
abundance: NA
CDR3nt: TGTGCCAGCAGCCCAGGGGGTGCAGGCGGCTACACCTTC
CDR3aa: CASSPGGAGGYTF

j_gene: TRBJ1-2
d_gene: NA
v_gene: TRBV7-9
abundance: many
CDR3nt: TGTGCCAGCAGCCCCAGCGGGGCCTCTAATGGCTACACCTTC
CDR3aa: CASSPSGASNGYTF

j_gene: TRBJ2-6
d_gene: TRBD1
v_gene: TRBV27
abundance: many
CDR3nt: TGTGCCAGCAGTTGGACAGGGGCTGGGGCCAACGTCCTGACTTTC
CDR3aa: CASSWTGAGANVLTF

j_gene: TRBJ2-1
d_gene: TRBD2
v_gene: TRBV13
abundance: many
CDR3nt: TGTGCCAGCAGCCCCACTCGGACTAGCGGAAGCTCCTACAATGAGCAGTTCTTC
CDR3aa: CASSPTRTSGSSYNEQFF

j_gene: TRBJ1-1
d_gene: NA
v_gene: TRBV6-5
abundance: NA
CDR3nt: TGTGCCAGCAGTCCTACCGGGCGCGGCACTGAAGCTTTCTTT
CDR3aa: CASSPTGRGTEAFF

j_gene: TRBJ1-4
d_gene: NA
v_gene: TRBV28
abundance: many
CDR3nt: TGTGCCAGCAGTCCTCTCGTTGGGGGGGGTGAAAAACTGTTTTTT
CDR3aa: CASSPLVGGGEKLFF

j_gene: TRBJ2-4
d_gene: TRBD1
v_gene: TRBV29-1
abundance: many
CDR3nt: TGCAGCGTTATCCGACAGGGGGGGGCCAAAAACATTCAGTACTTC
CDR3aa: CSVIRQGGAKNIQYF

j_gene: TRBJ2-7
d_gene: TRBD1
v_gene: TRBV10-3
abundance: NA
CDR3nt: TGTGCCATCAGTGCCCGACAGGGCTACGAGCAGTACTTC
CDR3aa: CAISARQGYEQYF

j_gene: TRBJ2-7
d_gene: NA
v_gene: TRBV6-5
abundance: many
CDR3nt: TGTGCCAGCAGTTACTCGAGGGCAGGGGTTAGAACCTCCTACGAGCAGTACTTC
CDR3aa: CASSYSRAGVRTSYEQYF